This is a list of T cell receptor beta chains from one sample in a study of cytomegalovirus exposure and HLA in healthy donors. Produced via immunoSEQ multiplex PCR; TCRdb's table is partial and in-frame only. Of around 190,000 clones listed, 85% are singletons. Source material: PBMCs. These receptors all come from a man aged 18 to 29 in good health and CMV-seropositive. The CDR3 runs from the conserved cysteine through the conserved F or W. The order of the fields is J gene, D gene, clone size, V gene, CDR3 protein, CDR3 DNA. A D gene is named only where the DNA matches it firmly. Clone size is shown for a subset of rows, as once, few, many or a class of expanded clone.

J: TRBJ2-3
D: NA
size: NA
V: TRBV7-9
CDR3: CASSLGHGDPGDTQYF
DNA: TGTGCCAGCAGCTTAGGACACGGGGATCCGGGAGATACGCAGTATTTT

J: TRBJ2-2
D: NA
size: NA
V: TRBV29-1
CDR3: CSVRGTNPNTGELFF
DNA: TGCAGCGTGAGGGGGACAAACCCGAACACCGGGGAGCTGTTTTTT

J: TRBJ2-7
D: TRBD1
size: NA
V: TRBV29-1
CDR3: CSVVSDRGEASYEQYF
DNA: TGCAGCGTTGTGTCGGACAGGGGAGAAGCTAGCTACGAGCAGTACTTC

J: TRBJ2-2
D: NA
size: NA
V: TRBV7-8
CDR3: CASSFNRDKTGELFF
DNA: TGTGCCAGCAGCTTCAACAGGGACAAGACCGGGGAGCTGTTTTTT

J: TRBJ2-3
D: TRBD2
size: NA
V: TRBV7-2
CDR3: CASSSGLKDTQYF
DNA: TGTGCCAGCAGCTCGGGACTAAAGGATACGCAGTATTTT

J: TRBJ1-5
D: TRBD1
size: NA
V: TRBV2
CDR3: CASSDRGLQPQHF
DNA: TGTGCCAGCAGTGACAGGGGGCTTCAGCCCCAGCATTTT

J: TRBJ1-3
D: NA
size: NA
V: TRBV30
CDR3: CAWAGQNTIYF
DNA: TGTGCCTGGGCTGGGCAAAACACCATATATTTT

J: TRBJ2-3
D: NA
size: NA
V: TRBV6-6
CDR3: CASSPTRNPTDTQYF
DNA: TGTGCCAGCAGCCCCACTAGGAATCCCACAGATACGCAGTATTTT

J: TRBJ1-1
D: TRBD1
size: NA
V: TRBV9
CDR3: CASSPTGDQNTEAFF
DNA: TGTGCCAGCAGCCCAACAGGGGACCAGAACACTGAAGCTTTCTTT

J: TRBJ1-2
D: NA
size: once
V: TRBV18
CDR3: CASSPMASSNYGYTF
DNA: TGTGCCAGCTCACCAATGGCATCCTCTAACTATGGCTACACCTTC

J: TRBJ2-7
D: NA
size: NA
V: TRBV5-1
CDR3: CASSLRDISTEQYF
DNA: TGCGCCAGCAGCTTGCGAGACATCTCCACCGAGCAGTACTTC

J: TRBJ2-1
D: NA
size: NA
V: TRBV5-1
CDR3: CASSFGYSYNEQFF
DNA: TGCGCCAGCAGCTTCGGGTACTCCTACAATGAGCAGTTCTTC

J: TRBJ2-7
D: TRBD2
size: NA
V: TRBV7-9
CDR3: CASSLGLAYPYEQYF
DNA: TGTGCCAGCAGTCTAGGACTAGCTTATCCCTACGAGCAGTACTTC

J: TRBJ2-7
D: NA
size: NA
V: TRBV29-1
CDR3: CSAEGRGSSYEQYF
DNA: TGCAGCGCCGAGGGACGGGGGAGCTCCTACGAGCAGTACTTC

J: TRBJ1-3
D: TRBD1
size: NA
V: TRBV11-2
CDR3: CASSEERGRGSGNTIYF
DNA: TGTGCCAGCAGCGAGGAAAGGGGGCGCGGTTCAGGAAACACCATATATTTT

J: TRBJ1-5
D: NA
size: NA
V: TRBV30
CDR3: CAWSVLGQQPQHF
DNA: TGTGCCTGGAGTGTATTGGGGCAGCAGCCCCAGCATTTT

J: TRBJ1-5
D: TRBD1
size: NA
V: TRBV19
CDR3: CASSGTGLPRAQHF
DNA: TGTGCCAGTAGCGGGACAGGCCTTCCTAGGGCCCAGCATTTT

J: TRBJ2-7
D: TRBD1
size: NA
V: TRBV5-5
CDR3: CASSLQGQAYEQYF
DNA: TGTGCCAGCAGCTTGCAGGGACAGGCCTACGAGCAGTACTTC

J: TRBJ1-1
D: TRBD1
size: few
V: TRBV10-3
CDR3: CAIAGGNTEAFF
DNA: TGTGCCATCGCAGGGGGCAACACTGAAGCTTTCTTT

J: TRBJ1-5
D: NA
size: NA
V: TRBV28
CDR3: CASSPARQGNQPQHF
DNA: TGTGCCAGCAGTCCAGCGAGACAGGGCAATCAGCCCCAGCATTTT

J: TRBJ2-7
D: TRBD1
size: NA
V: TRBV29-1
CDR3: CSVEFATGGYEQYF
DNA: TGCAGCGTTGAGTTCGCGACAGGGGGCTACGAGCAGTACTTC

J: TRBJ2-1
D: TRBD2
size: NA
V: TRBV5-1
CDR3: CASSLDSGSPYNEQFF
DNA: TGCGCCAGCAGCCTCGATAGCGGGAGCCCCTACAATGAGCAGTTCTTC

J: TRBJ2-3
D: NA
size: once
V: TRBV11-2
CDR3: CASSLERDQPQYF
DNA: TGTGCCAGCAGCTTAGAGCGGGATCAGCCGCAGTATTTT

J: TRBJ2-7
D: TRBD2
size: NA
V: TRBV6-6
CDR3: CASSSGTSGEQYF
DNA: TGTGCCAGCAGTTCCGGGACTAGCGGCGAGCAGTACTTC

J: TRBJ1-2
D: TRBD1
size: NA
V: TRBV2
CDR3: CASRRDRVGYTF
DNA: TGTGCCAGCCGTCGGGACAGGGTCGGCTACACCTTC

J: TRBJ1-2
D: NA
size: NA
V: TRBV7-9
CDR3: CASSLDFGASRWDGYTF
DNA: TGTGCCAGCAGCTTAGATTTTGGGGCCTCCCGGTGGGATGGCTACACCTTC

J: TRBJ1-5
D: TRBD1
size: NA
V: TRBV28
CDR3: CASSRRTGGMNQPQHF
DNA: TGTGCCAGCAGTAGACGGACAGGGGGAATGAATCAGCCCCAGCATTTT

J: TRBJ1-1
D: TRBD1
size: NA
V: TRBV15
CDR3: CATQGDGAEAFF
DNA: TGTGCCACCCAGGGGGATGGGGCTGAAGCTTTCTTT

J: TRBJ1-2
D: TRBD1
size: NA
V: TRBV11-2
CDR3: CASSVDRVRAMGGYTF
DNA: TGTGCCAGCTCGGTGGACAGGGTTAGGGCTATGGGTGGCTACACCTTC

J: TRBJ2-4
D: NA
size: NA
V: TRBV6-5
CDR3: CASSYSSGAKNIQYF
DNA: TGTGCCAGCAGTTACTCGTCAGGGGCCAAAAACATTCAGTACTTC

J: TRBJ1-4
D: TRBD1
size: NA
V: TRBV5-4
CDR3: CASRAPGGEKLFF
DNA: TGTGCCAGCAGAGCCCCAGGGGGTGAAAAACTGTTTTTT

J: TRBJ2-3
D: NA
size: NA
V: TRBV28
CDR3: CASSLESLADTQYF
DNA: TGTGCCAGCAGTTTGGAAAGCCTAGCAGATACGCAGTATTTT

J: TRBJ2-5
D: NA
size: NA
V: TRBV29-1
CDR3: CSVEAGPGTSRETQYF
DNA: TGCAGCGTTGAAGCCGGGCCAGGGACATCTAGGGAGACCCAGTACTTC

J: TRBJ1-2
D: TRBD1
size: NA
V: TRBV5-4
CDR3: CASSLEGGQDGYTF
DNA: TGTGCCAGCAGCTTGGAAGGGGGCCAAGATGGCTACACCTTC

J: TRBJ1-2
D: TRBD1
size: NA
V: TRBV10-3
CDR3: CAIRRDSNYGYTF
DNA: TGTGCCATCAGGAGGGACAGTAACTATGGCTACACCTTC

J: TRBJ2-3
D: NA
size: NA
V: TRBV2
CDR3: CASSERGLYFTDTQYF
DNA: TGTGCCAGCAGTGAAAGAGGACTCTACTTCACAGATACGCAGTATTTT

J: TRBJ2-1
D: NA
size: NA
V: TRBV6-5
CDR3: CASSYSEGFNEQFF
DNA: TGTGCCAGCAGTTACTCGGAGGGGTTCAATGAGCAGTTCTTC

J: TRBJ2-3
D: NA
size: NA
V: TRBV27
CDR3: CASRTIGGDRTDTQYF
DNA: TGTGCCAGCAGGACTATTGGCGGGGATCGCACAGATACGCAGTATTTT

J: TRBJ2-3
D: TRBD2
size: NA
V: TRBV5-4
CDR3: CASSSYSGRKVDTQYF
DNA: TGTGCCAGCAGCTCCTATAGCGGGAGGAAGGTAGATACGCAGTATTTT

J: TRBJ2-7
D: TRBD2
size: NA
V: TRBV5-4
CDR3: CASSSWTGGVSYEQYF
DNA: TGTGCCAGCAGTTCGTGGACTGGGGGGGTCTCCTACGAGCAGTACTTC

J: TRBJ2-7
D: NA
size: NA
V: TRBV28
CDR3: CASSSPGASSYEQYF
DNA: TGTGCCAGCAGTTCCCCAGGGGCAAGCTCCTACGAGCAGTACTTC

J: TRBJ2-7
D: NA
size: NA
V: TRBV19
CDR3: CASSSRQVDEQYF
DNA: TGTGCCAGTAGTTCCCGACAGGTGGACGAGCAGTACTTC

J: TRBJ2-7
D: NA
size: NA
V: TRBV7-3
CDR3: CASSPGAVPYEQYF
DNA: TGTGCCAGCAGCCCCGGAGCGGTACCCTACGAGCAGTACTTC

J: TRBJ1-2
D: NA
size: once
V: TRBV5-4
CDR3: CASSPRTVNGGYTF
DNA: TGTGCCAGCAGCCCTCGGACAGTCAATGGGGGCTACACCTTC

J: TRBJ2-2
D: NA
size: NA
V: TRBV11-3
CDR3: CASSPEGGTTGELFF
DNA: TGTGCCAGCAGCCCCGAGGGGGGGACCACCGGGGAGCTGTTTTTT

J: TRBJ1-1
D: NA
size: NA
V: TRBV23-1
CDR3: CASSHSEGGTEAFF
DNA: TGCGCCAGCAGTCACTCGGAGGGAGGAACTGAAGCTTTCTTT